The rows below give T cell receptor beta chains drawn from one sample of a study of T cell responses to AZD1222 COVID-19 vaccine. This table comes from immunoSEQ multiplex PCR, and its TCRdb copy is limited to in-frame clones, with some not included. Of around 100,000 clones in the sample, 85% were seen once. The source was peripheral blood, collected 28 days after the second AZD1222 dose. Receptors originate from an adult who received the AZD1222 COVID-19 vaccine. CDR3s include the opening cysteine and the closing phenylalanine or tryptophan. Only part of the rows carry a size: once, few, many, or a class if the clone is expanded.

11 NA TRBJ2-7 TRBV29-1 CSGGEFREQYF
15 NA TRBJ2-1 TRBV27 CASSARTGSYNEQFF
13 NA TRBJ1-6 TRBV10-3 CAIKGQDNSPLHF
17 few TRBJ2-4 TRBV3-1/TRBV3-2 CASSRSGTQLAKNIQYF
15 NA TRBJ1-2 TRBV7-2 CASSLAGPREGGYTF
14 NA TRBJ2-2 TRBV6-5 CASRDGTNTGELFF
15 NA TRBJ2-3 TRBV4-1 CASSSLGGRGDTQYF
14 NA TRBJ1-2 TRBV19 CASSIEARVYGYTF
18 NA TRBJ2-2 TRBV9 CASSSSTSGTWGNGELFF
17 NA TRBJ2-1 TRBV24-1 CATSDFPPTSGSDEQFF
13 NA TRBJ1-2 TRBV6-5 CASSSGQGGGYTF
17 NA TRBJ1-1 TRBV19 CASRQSRGFTLNTEAFF
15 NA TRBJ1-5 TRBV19 CASSIMAGQGGTQHF
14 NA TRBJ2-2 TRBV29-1 CSVGGTTNTGELFF
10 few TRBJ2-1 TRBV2 CASSESEQFF
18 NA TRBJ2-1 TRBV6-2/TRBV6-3 CASSYAIKRLAGDNEQFF
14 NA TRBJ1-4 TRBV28 CASSLGVWDEKLFF
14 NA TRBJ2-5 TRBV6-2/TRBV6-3 CASSPRQATKTQYF
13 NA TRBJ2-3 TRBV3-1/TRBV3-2 CASSQVDFNTQYF
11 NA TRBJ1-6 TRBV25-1 CASHRAGPLHF
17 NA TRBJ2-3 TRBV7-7 CASSLRSPGQGTDTQYF
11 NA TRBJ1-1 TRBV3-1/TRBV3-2 CASSQGANAFF
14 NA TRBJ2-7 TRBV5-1 CASSFGRSSYEQYF
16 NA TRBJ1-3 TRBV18 CASSPPGGSSGNTIYF
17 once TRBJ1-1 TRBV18 CASSPPVAVETDTEAFF
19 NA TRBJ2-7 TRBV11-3 CASSYRGTSGNSSPYEQYF
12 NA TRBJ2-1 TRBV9 CASSVAESEQFF
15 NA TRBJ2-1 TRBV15 CATSRVPGHYNEQFF
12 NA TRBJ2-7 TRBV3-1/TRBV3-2 CASRSAGDEQYF
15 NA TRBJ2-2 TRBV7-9 CASRQGSANTGELFF
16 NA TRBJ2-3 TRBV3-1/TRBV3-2 CASSARVGAGTDTQYF
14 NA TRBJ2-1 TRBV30 CAWSKPSLYNEQFF
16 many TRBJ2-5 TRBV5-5 CASSFWIGGLQETQYF